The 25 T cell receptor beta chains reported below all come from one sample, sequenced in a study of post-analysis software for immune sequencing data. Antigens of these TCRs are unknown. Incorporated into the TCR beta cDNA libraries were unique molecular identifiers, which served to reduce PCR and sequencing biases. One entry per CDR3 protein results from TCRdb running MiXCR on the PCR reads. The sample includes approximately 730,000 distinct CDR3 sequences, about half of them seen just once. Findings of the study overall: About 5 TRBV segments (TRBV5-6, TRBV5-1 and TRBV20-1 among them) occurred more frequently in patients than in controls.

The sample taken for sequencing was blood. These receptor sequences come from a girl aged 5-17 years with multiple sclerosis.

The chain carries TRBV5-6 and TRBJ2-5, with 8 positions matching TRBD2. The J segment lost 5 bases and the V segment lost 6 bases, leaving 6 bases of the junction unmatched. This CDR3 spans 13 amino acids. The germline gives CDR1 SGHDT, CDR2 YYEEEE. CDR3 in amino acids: CASTGRAGETQYF. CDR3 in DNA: TGTGCCAGCACCGGGAGGGCCGGGGAGACCCAGTACTTC.

CDR3 DNA sequence: TGTGCCAGCAGTTTTAGGGGGCAGAACACTGAAGCTTTCTTT. It specifies CASSFRGQNTEAFF. The chain is built from TRBV12-3 or TRBV12-4 and TRBJ1-1; 7 positions match TRBD1. The CDR3 sequence is 14 residues long. V dropped 3 bases and J dropped 1; count of bases not matched to a gene: 2.

The CDR3 DNA reads TGTGCCAGCCTTTCTAGCGGGAGGGCCGGAAATGAGCAGTTCTTC. Translated, it gives CASLSSGRAGNEQFF. The chain links TRBV3-1 to TRBJ2-1; the match to TRBD2 covers 12 bases. Germline lookup yields CDR1 LGHDT and CDR2 YNNKEL (reference sequence). The CDR3 is 15 residues long. V lost 8 bases to trimming and J lost 7 bases; unmatched junction nucleotides: 9.

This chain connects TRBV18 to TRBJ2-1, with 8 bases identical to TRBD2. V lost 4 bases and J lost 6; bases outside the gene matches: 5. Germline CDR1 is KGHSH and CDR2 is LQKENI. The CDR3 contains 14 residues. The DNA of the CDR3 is TGTGCCAGCTCACAAGCGGGAGTGGGCAATGAGCAGTTCTTC. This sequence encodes CASSQAGVGNEQFF.

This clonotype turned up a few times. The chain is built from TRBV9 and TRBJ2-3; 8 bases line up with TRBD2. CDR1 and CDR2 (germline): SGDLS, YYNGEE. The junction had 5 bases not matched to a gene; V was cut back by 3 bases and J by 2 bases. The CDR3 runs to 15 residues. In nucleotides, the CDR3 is TGTGCCAGCAGCGCCAGCGGGAGAGACACAGATACGCAGTATTTT. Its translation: CASSASGRDTDTQYF.

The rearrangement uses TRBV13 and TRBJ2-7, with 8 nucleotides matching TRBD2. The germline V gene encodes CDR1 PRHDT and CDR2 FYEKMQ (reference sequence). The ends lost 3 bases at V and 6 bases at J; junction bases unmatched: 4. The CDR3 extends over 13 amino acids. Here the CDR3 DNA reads TGTGCCAGCAGCTTCGGGAGGGCCGGCGAGCAGTACTTC. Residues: CASSFGRAGEQYF.

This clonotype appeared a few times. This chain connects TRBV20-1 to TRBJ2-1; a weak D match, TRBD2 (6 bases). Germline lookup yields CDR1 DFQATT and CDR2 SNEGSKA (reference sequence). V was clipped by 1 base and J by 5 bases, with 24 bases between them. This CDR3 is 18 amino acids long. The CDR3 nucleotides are TGCAGTGCTAGAGCCCTCCCAATTTCGCTAGCGCCTCACAATGAGCAGTTCTTC. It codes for CSARALPISLAPHNEQFF.

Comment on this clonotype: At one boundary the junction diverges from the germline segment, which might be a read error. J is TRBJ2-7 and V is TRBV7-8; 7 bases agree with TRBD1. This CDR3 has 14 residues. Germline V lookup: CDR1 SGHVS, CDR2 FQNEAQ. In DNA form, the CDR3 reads TGTGCCAGCAGGTTCGAGGGGGCGTCCTGCGAGCAGTACTTC. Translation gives CASRFEGASCEQYF.

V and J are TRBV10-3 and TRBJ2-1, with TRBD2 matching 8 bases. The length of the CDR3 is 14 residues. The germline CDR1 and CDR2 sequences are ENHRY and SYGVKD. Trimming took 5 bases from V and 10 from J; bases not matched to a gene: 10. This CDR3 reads CAISMSPGLAEQFF. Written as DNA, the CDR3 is TGTGCCATCAGTATGAGCCCCGGACTAGCAGAGCAGTTCTTC.

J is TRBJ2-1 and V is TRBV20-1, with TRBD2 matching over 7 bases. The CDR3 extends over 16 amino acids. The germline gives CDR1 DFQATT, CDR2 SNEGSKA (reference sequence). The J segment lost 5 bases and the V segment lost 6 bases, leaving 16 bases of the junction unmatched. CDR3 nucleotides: TGCAGTGCCACCGCTCCGGGAGGACTGCAGCACAATGAGCAGTTCTTC. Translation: CSATAPGGLQHNEQFF.

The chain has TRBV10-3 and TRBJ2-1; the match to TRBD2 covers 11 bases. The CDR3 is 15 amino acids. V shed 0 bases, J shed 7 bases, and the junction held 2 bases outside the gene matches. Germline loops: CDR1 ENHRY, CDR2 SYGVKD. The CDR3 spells CAISESGTSGNEQFF. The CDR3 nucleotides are TGTGCCATCAGTGAGTCGGGGACTAGCGGAAATGAGCAGTTCTTC.

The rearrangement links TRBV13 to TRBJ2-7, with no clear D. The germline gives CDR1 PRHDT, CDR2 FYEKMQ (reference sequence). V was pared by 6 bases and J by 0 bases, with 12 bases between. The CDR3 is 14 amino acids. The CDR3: CASSGRSGSYEQYF. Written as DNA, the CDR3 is TGTGCCAGCAGTGGTCGGAGTGGCTCCTACGAGCAGTACTTC.

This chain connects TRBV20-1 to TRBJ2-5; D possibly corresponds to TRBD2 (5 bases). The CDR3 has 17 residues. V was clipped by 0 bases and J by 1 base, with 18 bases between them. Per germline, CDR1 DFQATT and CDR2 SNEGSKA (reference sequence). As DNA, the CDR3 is TGCAGTGCTAGAGATAGCGTACCCACGAAAGGCCAAGAGACCCAGTACTTC. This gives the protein CSARDSVPTKGQETQYF.

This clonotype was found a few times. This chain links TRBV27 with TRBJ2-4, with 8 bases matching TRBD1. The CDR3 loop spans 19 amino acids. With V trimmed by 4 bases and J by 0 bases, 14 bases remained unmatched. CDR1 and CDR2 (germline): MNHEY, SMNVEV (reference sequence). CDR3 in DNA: TGTGCCAGCAGTTCCGCGACATGGACAGGGAGACTAGCCAAAAACATTCAGTACTTC. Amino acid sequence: CASSSATWTGRLAKNIQYF.

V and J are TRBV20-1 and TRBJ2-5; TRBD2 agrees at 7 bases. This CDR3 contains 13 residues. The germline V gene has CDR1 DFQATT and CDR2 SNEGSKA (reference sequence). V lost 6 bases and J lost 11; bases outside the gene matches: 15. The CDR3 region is CSAKAGVEWGQYF. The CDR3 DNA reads TGCAGTGCCAAGGCGGGAGTTGAGTGGGGGCAGTACTTC.

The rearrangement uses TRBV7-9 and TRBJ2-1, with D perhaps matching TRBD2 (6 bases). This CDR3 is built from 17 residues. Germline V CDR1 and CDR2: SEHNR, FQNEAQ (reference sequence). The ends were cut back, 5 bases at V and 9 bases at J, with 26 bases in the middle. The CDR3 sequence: CASSRPVAGLLGVEQFF. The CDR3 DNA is TGTGCCAGCAGCCGACCCGTGGCGGGACTCCTTGGTGTTGAGCAGTTCTTC.

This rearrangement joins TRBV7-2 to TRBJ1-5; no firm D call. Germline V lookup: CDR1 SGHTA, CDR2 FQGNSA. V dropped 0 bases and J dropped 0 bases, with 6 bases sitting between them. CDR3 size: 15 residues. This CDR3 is CASSLAPGSNQPQHF. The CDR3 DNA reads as TGTGCCAGCAGCTTAGCTCCGGGTAGCAATCAGCCCCAGCATTTT.

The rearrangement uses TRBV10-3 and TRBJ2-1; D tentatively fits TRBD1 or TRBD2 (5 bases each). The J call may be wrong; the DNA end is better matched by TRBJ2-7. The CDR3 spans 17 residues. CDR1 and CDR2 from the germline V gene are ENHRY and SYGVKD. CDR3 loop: CAIGGPSGGKAYNEQYF. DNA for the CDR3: TGTGCCATCGGGGGACCCTCTGGCGGTAAAGCCTACAATGAGCAGTACTTC.

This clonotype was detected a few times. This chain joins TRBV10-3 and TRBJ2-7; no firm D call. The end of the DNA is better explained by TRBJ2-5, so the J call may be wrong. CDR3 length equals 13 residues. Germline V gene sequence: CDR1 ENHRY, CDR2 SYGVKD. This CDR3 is CAISESPGETQYF. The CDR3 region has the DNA TGTGCCATCAGTGAGTCCCCCGGAGAGACCCAGTACTTC.

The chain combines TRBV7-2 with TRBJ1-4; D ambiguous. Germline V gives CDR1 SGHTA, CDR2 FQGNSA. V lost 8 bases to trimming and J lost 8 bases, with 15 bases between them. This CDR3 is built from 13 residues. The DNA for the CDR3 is TGTGCCAGCGGGCGTCGGCCACCCGAAAAACTGTTTTTT. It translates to CASGRRPPEKLFF.

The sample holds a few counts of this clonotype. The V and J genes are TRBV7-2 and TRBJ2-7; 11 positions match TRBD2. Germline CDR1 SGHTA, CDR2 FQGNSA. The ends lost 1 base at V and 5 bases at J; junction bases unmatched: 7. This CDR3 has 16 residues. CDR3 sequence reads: CASSLVTSGRGDEQYF. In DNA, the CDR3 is TGTGCCAGCAGCTTAGTAACTAGCGGGAGAGGGGACGAGCAGTACTTC.

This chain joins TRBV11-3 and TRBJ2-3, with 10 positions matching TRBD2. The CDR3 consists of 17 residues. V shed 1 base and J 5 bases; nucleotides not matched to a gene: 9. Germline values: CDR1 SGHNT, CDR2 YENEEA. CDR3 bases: TGTGCCAGCAGCTTAGGGCCTAGCGGGAGAGCCCAAGATACGCAGTATTTT. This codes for CASSLGPSGRAQDTQYF. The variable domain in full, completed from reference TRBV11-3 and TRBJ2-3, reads EAGVVQSPRYKIIEKKQPVAFWCNPISGHNTLYWYLQNLGQGPELLIRYENEEAVDDSQLPKDRFSAERLKGVDSTLKIQPAELGDSAVYLCASSLGPSGRAQDTQYFGPGTRLTVL.

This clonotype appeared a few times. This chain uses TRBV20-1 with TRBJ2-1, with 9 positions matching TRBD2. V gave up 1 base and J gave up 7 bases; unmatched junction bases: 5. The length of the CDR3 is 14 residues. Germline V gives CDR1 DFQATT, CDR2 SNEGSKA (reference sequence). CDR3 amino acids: CSARGISGSNEQFF. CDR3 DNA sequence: TGCAGTGCTAGAGGCATTAGCGGGAGTAATGAGCAGTTCTTC.

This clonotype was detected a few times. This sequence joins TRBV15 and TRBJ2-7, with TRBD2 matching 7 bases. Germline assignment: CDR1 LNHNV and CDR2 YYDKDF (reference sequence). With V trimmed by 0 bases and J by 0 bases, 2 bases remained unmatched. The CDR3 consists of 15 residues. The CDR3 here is CATSRDRTSSYEQYF. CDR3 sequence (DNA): TGTGCCACCAGCAGAGATAGGACTAGCTCCTACGAGCAGTACTTC.

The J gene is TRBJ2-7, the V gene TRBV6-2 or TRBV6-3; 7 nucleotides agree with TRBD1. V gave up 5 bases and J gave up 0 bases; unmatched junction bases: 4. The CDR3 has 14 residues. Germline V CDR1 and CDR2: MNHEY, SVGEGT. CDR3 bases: TGTGCCAGCAGTACGGACAGGAGCTCCTACGAGCAGTACTTC. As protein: CASSTDRSSYEQYF.